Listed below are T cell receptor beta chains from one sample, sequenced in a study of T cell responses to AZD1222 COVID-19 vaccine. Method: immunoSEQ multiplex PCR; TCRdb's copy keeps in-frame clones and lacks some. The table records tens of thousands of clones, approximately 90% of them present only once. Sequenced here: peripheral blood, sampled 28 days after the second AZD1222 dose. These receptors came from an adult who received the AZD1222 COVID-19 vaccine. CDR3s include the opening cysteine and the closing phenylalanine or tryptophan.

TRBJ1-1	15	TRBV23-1	CASSQSGQRNTEAFF
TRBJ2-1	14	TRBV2	CASLGTATYNEQFF
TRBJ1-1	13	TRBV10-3	CAISERGSTEAFF
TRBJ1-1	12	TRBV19	CASSIGEGEAFF
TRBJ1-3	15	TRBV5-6	CASSLRPGSGNTIYF
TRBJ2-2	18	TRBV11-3	CASSLDGLAGGNTGELFF
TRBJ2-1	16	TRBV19	CASSNRRGGVNGEQFF
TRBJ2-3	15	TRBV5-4	CASSFKRGGTDTQYF
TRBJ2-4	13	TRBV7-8	CASSLEVRDIQYF
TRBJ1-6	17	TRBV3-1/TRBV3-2	CASSQDMGQGINSPLHF
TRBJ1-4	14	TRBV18	CASSLVRGGEKLFF
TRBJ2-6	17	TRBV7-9	CASSLDRGSSGANVLTF
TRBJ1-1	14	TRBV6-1	CASSEPGGVTEAFF
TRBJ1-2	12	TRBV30	CAWSAGSKGYTF
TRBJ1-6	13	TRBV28	CASSFTGVDTLHF
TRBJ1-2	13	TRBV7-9	CASSWTDSYGYTF
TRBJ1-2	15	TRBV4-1	CASSQGQVANYGYTF
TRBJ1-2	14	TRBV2	CASRKDREVDGYTF
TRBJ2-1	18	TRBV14	CASSQAPYRLDSYNEQFF
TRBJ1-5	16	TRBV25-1	CASSEEGRGGDQPQHF
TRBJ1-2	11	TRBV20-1	CSGTRPEGYTF
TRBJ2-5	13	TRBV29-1	CSVYRLEVETQYF
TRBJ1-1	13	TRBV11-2	CASSLGLGTEAFF
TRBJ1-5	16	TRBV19	CASSPLRQGGNQPQHF
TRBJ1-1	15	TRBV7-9	CASSPLSLRGTEAFF
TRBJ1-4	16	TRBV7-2	CASSLAWSATNEKLFF
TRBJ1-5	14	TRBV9	CASSFGQGNQPQHF
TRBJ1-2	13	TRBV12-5	CASGRDSRYGYTF
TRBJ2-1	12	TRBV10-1	CASSGRGNEQFF
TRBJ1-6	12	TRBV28	CASSNPNSPLHF
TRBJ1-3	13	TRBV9	CASSVDSGNTIYF
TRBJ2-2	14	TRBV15	CATSRGQITGELFF
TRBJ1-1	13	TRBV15	CATSRPGATEAFF
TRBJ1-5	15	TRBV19	CASSIAVRGNQPQHF
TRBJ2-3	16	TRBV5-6	CASSLQTGWGLETQYF
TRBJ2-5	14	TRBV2	CASSRSGGRETQYF
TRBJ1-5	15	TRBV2	CASSPRGGGNQPQHF
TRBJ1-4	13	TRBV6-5	CASSTGFNEKLFF
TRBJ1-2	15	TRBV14	CASSQVFDGRRGYTF
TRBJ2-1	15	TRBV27	CASSPLAGPYNEQFF
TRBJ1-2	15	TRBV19	CASTTQGQLLYGYTF